Each of the 14 T cell receptor beta chains below was sequenced from the same sample in a study of tumor-infiltrating lymphocytes in primary liver carcinoma. Extraction of RNA together with DNA used roughly 20-32 mg of unsorted bulk tissue. A constant-region primer primed TCR beta cDNA synthesis from 400 to 550 ng of total RNA. Libraries covering TCR beta were generated through three nested multiplex PCR rounds (using a slightly modified ARM-PCR). Forward primers for TRBV1-TRBV30 and a C-beta reverse primer served the first two PCR rounds, at about 10 cycles each. TCRdb processed the multiplex PCR reads anew with MiXCR; each CDR3 protein has one entry. The data contain about 120,000 distinct CDR3 sequences, roughly 69% of them singletons. The source material was liver tumor tissue from sampling region 1. Subset denoted: tumor region T1, superior pole. These receptors all stem from a woman aged 55-75 years with primary liver carcinoma and hepatitis B virus infection.

This clonotype has only a few counts. CDR3 coding DNA: TGTGCCACCAGTGATTTGTCCCCACCTCAGTTCTTC. Translation: CATSDLSPPQFF. The chain is built from TRBV24-1 and TRBJ2-1; D is ambiguous. This CDR3 is built from 12 residues. Germline CDR1 KGHDR, CDR2 SFDVKD. Trimming took off 0 bases at V and 13 bases at J, with 9 bases between the two ends.

This clonotype appeared many times. As DNA, the CDR3 is TGTGCCAGCAGGAGAAGCGGGAGTCAGGATGAGCAGTTCTTC. Its translation is CASRRSGSQDEQFF. The rearrangement links TRBV6-6 to TRBJ2-1; 8 bases map to TRBD2. The germline V gene encodes CDR1 MNHNY and CDR2 SVGAGI (reference sequence). The CDR3 covers 14 residues. V lost 6 bases and J lost 8; bases outside the gene matches: 9.

Turning to this clonotype: A much larger clone lies one base from this, so it may be a read error. The chain employs TRBV6-6 and TRBJ2-1; D is possibly TRBD2 (6 bases). CDR3 length: 15 amino acids. Trimming took off 6 bases at V and 5 bases at J, with 17 bases between the two ends. Germline V gene data show CDR1 as MNHNY and CDR2 as SVGAGI (reference sequence). CDR3 nucleotide sequence: TGTGCCAGCAGGGGACGGGGGTTGAAAAACAATGAGCAGTTCTTC. Protein: CASRGRGLKNNEQFF.

About this clonotype: One end of the junction fails to match germline, which may point to a read error. The chain recombines TRBV12-5 with TRBJ2-3, with 8 bases fitting TRBD1. Germline-derived CDR1 and CDR2 are LGHNT and FRNRAP. CDR3 length: 15 residues. In DNA form, the CDR3 reads TGTGCTAGTGGTTTGGGGCCAGGGGGCACAGATACGCACTATTTT. It specifies CASGLGPGGTDTHYF. The whole variable domain, filled in from reference TRBV12-5 and TRBJ2-3, reads DARVTQTPRHKVTEMGQEVTMRCQPILGHNTVFWYRQTMMQGLELLAYFRNRAPLDDSGMPKDRFSAEMPDATLATLKIQPSEPRDSAVYFCASGLGPGGTDTHYFGPGTRLTVL.

The sample holds many counts of this clonotype. V and J are TRBV10-3 and TRBJ1-1; 8 nucleotides match TRBD1. The CDR3 spans 14 residues. V dropped 6 bases and J dropped 1; count of bases not matched to a gene: 4. CDR1 and CDR2 from the germline V gene are ENHRY and SYGVKD. The CDR3 spells CAIRLDRANTEAFF. In DNA, the CDR3 is TGTGCCATCAGACTGGACAGGGCGAACACTGAAGCTTTCTTT.

As regards this clonotype: A much larger clone differs by one base, so this may be a read error. The rearrangement joins TRBV5-1 to TRBJ2-3; 11 nucleotides match TRBD2. There are 16 residues in the CDR3. Germline CDR1 reads SGHRS; CDR2 reads YFSETQ. The CDR3 sequence: CASSAQLAGVPDTHYF. The CDR3 DNA follows: TGCGCCAGCAGCGCCCAACTAGCGGGAGTACCAGATACGCACTATTTT.

The gene calls are TRBV11-3 and TRBJ2-3; 9 bases agree with TRBD2. Germline V gene data show CDR1 as SGHNT and CDR2 as YENEEA. After removal of 9 bases from V and 4 bases from J, the junction contained 8 bases not matched to a gene. The CDR3 is 14 residues long. The DNA of the CDR3 is TGTGCCAGAGGCTTCAGGACTAGCGCAGATACGCAGTATTTT. Residues: CARGFRTSADTQYF.

The chain is built from TRBV11-1 and TRBJ1-2; TRBD1 might be the D (6 bases). Per the germline V gene, CDR1 is SGHAT and CDR2 is FQDESV (reference sequence). The V gene lost 5 bases and the J gene lost 10 bases, with 23 bases spanning the gap. The CDR3 covers 15 residues. As DNA, the CDR3 is TGTGCCAGCAGCAACCGACAGGACCCCCTGGGAGACTACACCTTC. This gives the protein CASSNRQDPLGDYTF.

Turning to this clonotype: A clone one base away is much larger, so this may be a read error. The J gene is TRBJ2-7, the V gene TRBV6-2 or TRBV6-3; maybe TRBD2 (6 bases). Germline V gene lookup returns CDR1 MNHEY and CDR2 SVGEGT. This CDR3 is 14 amino acids long. V dropped 7 bases and J dropped 10 bases, with 23 bases sitting between them. The CDR3: CASNKGGGGAHQYF. For the CDR3, the DNA is TGTGCCAGCAACAAGGGTGGAGGAGGGGCCCATCAGTACTTC.

Note on this clonotype: An end of the junction differs from the germline gene, which may be a read error. This sequence joins TRBV6-6 and TRBJ1-2; tentatively, D is TRBD1 (6 bases). Germline loops: CDR1 MNHNY, CDR2 SVGAGI (reference sequence). The CDR3 runs 13 residues. The CDR3 loop is CASSLDRKYGYTF. The DNA of the CDR3 is TGTGCCAGCAGCCTAGACAGGAAATATGGTTACACCTTC.

This clonotype came up once. A read error may produce the germline difference seen at one junction end. The chain combines TRBV11-2 with TRBJ1-2; no clear D. CDR1 and CDR2 (germline): SGHAT, FQNNGV. The CDR3 sequence is 15 residues long. The CDR3 DNA reads as TGTGGCAGCAGCTTAGATCTGGGAGCAATCTATAGCTACACCTTC. Translating it yields CGSSLDLGAIYSYTF.

The genes are TRBV11-2 and TRBJ2-1, with 12 bases aligning to TRBD2. This CDR3 region has 16 residues. Per germline, CDR1 SGHAT and CDR2 FQNNGV. The trim removed 4 bases at V and 6 bases at J, leaving 7 bases unmatched. The CDR3: CASSSLTSGSFNEQFF. CDR3 DNA sequence: TGTGCCAGCAGCTCTTTGACTAGCGGGAGTTTCAATGAGCAGTTCTTC.

Notes on this clonotype: With a much larger clone just one base away, this may be a read error. This chain connects TRBV7-9 to TRBJ1-2; maybe TRBD1 (6 bases). In germline, CDR1 is SEHNR, CDR2 FQNEAQ (reference sequence). There are 18 residues in the CDR3. The CDR3 protein is CASATRGGQVGGSGGYIF. The CDR3 DNA is TGTGCCAGCGCAACCCGCGGGGGGCAGGTCGGGGGATCTGGTGGCTACATCTTC.

With regard to this clonotype: The junction differs from germline at one of its ends, possibly a read error. V is TRBV11-2 and J is TRBJ1-5, with D unresolved. Looked up from germline, CDR1 is SGHAT and CDR2 is FQNNGV. The CDR3 loop spans 15 amino acids. CDR3 DNA sequence: TGTGCCAGAAGCTTAGACCCCGGTTACAATCAGTCCCAGCATTTT. Encoded protein: CARSLDPGYNQSQHF. Based on the CDR3 plus reference TRBV11-2 and TRBJ1-5, the full variable domain is EAGVAQSPRYKIIEKRQSVAFWCNPISGHATLYWYQQILGQGPKLLIQFQNNGVVDDSQLPKDRFSAERLKGVDSTLKIQPAKLEDSAVYLCARSLDPGYNQSQHFGDGTRLSIL.